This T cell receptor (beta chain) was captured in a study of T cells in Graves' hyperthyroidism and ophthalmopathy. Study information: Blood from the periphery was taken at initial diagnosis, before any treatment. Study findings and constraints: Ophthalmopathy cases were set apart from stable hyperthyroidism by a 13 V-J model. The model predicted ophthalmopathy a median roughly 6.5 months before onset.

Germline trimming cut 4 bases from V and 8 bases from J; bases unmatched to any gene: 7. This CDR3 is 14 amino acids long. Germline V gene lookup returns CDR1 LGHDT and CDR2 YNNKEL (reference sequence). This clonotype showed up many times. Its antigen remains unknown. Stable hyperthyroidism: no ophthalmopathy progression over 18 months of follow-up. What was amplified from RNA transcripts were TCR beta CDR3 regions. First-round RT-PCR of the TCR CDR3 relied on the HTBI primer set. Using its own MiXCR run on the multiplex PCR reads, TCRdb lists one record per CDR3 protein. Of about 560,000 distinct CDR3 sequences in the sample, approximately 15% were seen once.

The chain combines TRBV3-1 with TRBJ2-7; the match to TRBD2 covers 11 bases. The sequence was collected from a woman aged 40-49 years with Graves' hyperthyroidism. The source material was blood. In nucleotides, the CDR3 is TGTGCCAGCAGCCCCGGGACTAGCGGCTTGAAGCAGTACTTC. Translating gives CASSPGTSGLKQYF.